This T cell receptor beta chain was profiled in a study of cytomegalovirus exposure and HLA in healthy donors. Study-level points and caveats: A previous analysis found most TCR beta V segments productive roughly 87% or roughly 30% of the time. Later analysis found that TCR beta chains associated with HLA were more clonally expanded than other, equally common chains.

Despite likely unrecorded immune exposures, the donors were nominally healthy at the time of sampling. Remarks on this clone: What it binds is unknown.

13 Jbeta primers and 60 Vbeta primers were used for the PCR. Assay: immunoSEQ multiplex PCR; the TCRdb copy retains only in-frame clones and omits some. The sample has 90,000 to 150,000 clones, about 16% seen once; the top ten hold roughly 2%. V dropped 3 bases and J dropped 7; count of bases not matched to a gene: 13. The CDR3 consists of 16 residues. Germline V gene sequence: CDR1 KGHSH, CDR2 LQKENI. The sequenced sample consisted of PBMCs. The rearrangement links TRBV18 to TRBJ2-5; 8 bases are a match to TRBD2. This sequence was found in a woman aged 18-35 years in good health and CMV-seronegative. The CDR3 here is CASSPGTRGLYRTQYF. DNA of the CDR3: TGTGCCAGCTCACCGGGGACTAGAGGTCTTTATCGGACCCAGTACTTC. The full variable domain, in which reference TRBV18 and TRBJ2-5 provide the parts outside the CDR3, is NAGVMQNPRHLVRRRGQEARLRCSPMKGHSHVYWYRQLPEEGLKFMVYLQKENIIDESGMPKERFSAEFPKEGPSILRIQQVVRGDSAAYFCASSPGTRGLYRTQYFGPGTRLLVL.